This TCR beta chain was observed in a study of blood T cell repertoires in COVID-19. Study overall: The samples span acute and convalescent COVID-19 from the United States, Italy and Spain. T cells, B-cell-depleted T cells, or PBMCs supplied cDNA or gDNA.

In the authors' methods: The authors estimated nucleated cell counts from reference gene primer amplification. TCRdb's copy holds only in-frame clones and misses some; the assay was immunoSEQ multiplex PCR. The DNA gave D and trimming, while V, J and clone size come from that table. The profile shows about 190,000 clones, about 85% of them singletons. Per germline, CDR1 LGHDT and CDR2 YNNKEL (reference sequence). This CDR3 spans 14 amino acids. The ends lost 4 bases at V and 5 bases at J; junction bases unmatched: 7. The genes are TRBV3-1 (or the pseudogene TRBV3-2) and TRBJ2-5; 7 nucleotides match TRBD2. The source of this sequence is a man aged 25-45 years with acute or convalescent COVID-19. Input material: peripheral blood. As DNA, the CDR3 is TGTGCCAGCAGCCCCAGCGGGGCGAGGGAGACCCAGTACTTC. It yields the protein CASSPSGARETQYF.